This T cell receptor beta chain came from a study of T cell repertoires in cytomegalovirus infection. Broader study findings: Dominant in the ex vivo response were TCR beta clonotypes restricted by HLA-C and specific for CMV.

TCRdb re-called the reads through MiXCR, storing one row per CDR3 protein. The data show fewer than 400,000 distinct CDR3 sequences, around a sixth seen once. Trimming pared 6 bases from V and 4 bases from J, leaving 12 bases between. The CDR3 extends over 13 amino acids. This clonotype occurred many times. Its antigen is currently unknown. What was sequenced was PBMCs. This chain joins TRBV12-3 or TRBV12-4 and TRBJ1-2, with TRBD1 as a possible D gene (5 bases). The source of this sequence is a human donor in good health (CMV status not recorded). Some clones in this sample may be carry-over from other donors' samples. The DNA of the CDR3 is TGTGCCAGCAGCCAGGGCGGTGGCTATGGCTACACCTTC. Translating it yields CASSQGGGYGYTF.